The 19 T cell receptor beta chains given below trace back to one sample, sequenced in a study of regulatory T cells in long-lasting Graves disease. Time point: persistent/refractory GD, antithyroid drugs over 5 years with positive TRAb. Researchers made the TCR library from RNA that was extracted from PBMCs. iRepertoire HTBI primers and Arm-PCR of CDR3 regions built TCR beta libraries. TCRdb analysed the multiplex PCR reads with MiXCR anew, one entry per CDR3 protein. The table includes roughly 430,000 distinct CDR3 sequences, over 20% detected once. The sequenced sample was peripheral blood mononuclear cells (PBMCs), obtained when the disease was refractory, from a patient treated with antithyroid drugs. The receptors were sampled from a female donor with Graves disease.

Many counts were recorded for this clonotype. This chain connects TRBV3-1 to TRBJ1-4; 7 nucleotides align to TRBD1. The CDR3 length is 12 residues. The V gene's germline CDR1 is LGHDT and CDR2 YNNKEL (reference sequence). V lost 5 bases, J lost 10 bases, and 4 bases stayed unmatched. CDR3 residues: CASSDRVGKLFF. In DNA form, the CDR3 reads TGTGCCAGCAGCGACAGGGTTGGAAAACTGTTTTTT. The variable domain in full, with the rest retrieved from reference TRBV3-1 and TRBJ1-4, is DTAVSQTPKYLVTQMGNDKSIKCEQNLGHDTMYWYKQDSKKFLKIMFSYNNKELIINETVPNRFSPKSPDKAHLNLHINSLELGDSAVYFCASSDRVGKLFFGSGTQLSVL.

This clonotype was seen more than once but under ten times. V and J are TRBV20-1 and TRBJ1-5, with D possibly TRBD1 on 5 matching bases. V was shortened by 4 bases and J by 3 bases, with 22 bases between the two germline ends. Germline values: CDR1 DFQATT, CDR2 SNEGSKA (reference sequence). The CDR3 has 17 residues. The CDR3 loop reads CSANPQGGGGDNQPQHF. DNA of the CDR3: TGCAGTGCTAACCCTCAGGGTGGGGGGGGTGACAATCAGCCCCAGCATTTT.

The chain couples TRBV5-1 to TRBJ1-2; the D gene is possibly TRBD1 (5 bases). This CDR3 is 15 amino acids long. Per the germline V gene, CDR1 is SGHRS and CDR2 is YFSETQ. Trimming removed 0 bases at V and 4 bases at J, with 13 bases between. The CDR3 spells CASSLGGRLFYGYTF. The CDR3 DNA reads TGCGCCAGCAGCTTGGGGGGACGGCTTTTCTATGGCTACACCTTC.

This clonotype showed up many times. CDR3 nucleotides: TGTGCCAGCTCACTCTCCGGGACAGGGAGTGGCTACACCTTC. Protein: CASSLSGTGSGYTF. The chain employs TRBV18 and TRBJ1-2; 9 nucleotides agree with TRBD1. There are 14 residues in the CDR3. V lost 4 bases, J lost 7 bases, and 7 bases stayed unmatched. CDR1 and CDR2 from the germline V gene are KGHSH and LQKENI.

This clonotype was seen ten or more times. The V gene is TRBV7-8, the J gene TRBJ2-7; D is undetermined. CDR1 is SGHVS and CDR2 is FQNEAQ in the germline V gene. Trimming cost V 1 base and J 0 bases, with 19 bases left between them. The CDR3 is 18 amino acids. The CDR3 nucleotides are TGTGCCAGCAGCTTAGAGGGATACACGGGCCCAAGCTCCTACGAGCAGTACTTC. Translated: CASSLEGYTGPSSYEQYF. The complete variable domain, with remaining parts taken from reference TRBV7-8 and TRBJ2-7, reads GAGVSQSPRYKVAKRGQDVALRCDPISGHVSLFWYQQALGQGPEFLTYFQNEAQLDKSGLPSDRFFAERPEGSVSTLKIQRTQQEDSAVYLCASSLEGYTGPSSYEQYFGPGTRLTVT.

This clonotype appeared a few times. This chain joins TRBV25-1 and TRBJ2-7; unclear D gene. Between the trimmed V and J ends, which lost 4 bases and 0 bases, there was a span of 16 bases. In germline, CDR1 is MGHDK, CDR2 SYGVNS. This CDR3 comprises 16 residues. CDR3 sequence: CASSGPLDGASYEQYF. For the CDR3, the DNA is TGTGCCAGCAGTGGGCCCCTGGACGGAGCCTCCTACGAGCAGTACTTC.

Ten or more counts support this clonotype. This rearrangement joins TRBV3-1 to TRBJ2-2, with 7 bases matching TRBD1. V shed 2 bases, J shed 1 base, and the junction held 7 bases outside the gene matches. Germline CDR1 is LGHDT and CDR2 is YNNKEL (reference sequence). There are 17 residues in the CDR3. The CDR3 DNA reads TGTGCCAGCAGCCAAACCCGCCGGACAGGGAACACCGGGGAGCTGTTTTTT. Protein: CASSQTRRTGNTGELFF.

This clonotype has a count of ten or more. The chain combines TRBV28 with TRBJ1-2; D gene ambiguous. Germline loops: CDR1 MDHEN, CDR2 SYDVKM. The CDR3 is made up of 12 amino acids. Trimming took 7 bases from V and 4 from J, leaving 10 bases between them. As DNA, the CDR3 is TGTGCCAGCAACTCCTTGCTCTATGGCTACACCTTC. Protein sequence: CASNSLLYGYTF.

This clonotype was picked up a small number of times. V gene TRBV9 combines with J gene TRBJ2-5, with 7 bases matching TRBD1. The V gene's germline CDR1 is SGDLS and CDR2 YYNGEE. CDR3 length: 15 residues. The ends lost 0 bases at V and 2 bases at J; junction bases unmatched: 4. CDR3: CASSVEGTEQETQYF. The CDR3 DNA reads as TGTGCCAGCAGCGTAGAGGGGACAGAGCAAGAGACCCAGTACTTC.

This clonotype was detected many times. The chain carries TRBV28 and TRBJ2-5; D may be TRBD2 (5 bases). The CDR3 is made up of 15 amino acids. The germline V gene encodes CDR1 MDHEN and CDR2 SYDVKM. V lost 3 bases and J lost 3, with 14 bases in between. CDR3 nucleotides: TGTGCCAGCAGTTTCTGGTCGCGGGCTGAAGAGACCCAGTACTTC. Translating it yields CASSFWSRAEETQYF.

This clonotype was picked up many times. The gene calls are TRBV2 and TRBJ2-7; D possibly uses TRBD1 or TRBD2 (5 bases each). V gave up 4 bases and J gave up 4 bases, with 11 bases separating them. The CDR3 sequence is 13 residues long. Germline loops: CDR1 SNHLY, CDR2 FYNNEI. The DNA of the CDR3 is TGTGCCAGCAGTGGCCTCGAGGGGTACGAGCAGTACTTC. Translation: CASSGLEGYEQYF.

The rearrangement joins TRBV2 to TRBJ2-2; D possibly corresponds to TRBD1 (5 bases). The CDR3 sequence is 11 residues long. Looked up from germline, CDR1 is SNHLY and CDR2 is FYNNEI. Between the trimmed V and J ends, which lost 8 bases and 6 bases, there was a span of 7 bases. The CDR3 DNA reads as TGTGCCAGCCTCAGGGCCGGGGAGCTGTTTTTT. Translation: CASLRAGELFF.

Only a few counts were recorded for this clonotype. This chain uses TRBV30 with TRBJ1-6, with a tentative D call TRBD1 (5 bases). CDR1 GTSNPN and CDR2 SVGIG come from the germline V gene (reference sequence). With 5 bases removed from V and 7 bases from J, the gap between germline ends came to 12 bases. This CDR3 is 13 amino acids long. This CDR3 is CAWEDTGNSPLHF. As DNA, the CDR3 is TGTGCCTGGGAGGACACGGGGAATTCACCCCTCCACTTT.

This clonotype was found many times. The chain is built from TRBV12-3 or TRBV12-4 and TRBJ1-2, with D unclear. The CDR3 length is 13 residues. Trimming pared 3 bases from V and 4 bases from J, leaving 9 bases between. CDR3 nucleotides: TGTGCCAGCAGTTTCTCGGAGATCTATGGCTACACCTTC. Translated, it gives CASSFSEIYGYTF.

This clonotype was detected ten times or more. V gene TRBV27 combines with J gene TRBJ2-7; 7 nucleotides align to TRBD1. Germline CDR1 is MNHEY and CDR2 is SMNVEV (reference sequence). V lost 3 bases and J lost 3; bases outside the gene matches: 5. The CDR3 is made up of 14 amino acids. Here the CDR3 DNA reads TGTGCCAGCAGTTTCCTAGGGGACAGCTACGAGCAGTACTTC. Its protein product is CASSFLGDSYEQYF.

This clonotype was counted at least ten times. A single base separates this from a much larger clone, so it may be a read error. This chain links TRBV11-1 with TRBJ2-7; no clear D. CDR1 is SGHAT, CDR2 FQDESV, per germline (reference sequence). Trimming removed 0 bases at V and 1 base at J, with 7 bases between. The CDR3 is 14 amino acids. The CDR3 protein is CASSLAGKSYEQYF. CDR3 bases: TGTGCCAGCAGCTTAGCGGGAAAATCCTACGAGCAGTACTTC.

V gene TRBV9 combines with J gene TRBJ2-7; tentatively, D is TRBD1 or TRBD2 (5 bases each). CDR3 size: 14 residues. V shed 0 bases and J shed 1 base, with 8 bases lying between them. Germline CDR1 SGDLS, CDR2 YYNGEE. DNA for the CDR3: TGTGCCAGCAGCGTAGGGGGGATATCCTACGAGCAGTACTTC. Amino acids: CASSVGGISYEQYF.

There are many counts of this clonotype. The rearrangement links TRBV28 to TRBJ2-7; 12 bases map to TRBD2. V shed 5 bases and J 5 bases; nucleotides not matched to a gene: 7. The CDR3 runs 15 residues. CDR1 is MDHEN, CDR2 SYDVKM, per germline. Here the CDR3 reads CASSRTSGMGNEQYF. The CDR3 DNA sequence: TGTGCCAGCAGTAGGACTAGCGGGATGGGTAACGAGCAGTACTTC.

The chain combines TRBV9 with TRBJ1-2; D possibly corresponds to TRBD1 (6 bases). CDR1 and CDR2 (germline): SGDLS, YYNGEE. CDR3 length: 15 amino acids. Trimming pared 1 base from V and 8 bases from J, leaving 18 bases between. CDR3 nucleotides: TGTGCCAGCAGCGTATCAGGGACAAGCCTGGGGGGCTACACCTTC. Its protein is CASSVSGTSLGGYTF.